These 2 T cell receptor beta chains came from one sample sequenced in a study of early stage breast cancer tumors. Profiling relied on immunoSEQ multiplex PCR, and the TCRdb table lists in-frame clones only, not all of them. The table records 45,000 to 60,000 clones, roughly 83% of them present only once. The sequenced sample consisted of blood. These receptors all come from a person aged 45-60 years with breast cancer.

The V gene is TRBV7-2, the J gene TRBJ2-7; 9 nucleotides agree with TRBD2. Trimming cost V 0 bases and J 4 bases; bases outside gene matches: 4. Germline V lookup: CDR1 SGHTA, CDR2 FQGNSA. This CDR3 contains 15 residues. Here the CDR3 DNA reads TGTGCCAGCAGCTTAGCCCCCGCGGGAGGGTACGAGCAGTACTTC. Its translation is CASSLAPAGGYEQYF.

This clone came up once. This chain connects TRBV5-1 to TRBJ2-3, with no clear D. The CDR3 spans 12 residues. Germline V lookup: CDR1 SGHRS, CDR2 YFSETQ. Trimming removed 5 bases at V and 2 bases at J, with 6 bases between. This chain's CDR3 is CASRPNTDTQYF. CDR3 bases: TGCGCCAGCAGACCTAACACAGATACGCAGTATTTT.